Below, 8 T cell receptor beta chains from the same sample are listed, as sequenced in a study of T-cell memory formation after mild COVID-19 (dated by TCRdb to the early 2020s). Library preparation employed 5' RACE. For sequencing, an Illumina NovaSeq 6000 was employed. TCRdb passed the public sequencing reads through fastp at Q25 and MiXCR, retaining productive beta sequences. Rows with a matching CDR3 protein are joined into one entry that keeps the most common DNA and genes. This sample lists 390,000 or so distinct CDR3 sequences; 16% were detected once. 20% to 25% of the sample goes to the ten largest clones. The sequenced sample consisted of PBMCs or a T cell subset sorted from them (not recorded which). The origin of the receptors is a man aged 18 to 30 who had mild COVID-19 (a few samples of this study predate the infection). The sample titles of this study are shuffled in the database, so cell type and time point are left out; the donor was told from shared clones.

The sample holds one count of this clonotype. A much bigger clone sits one base away, suggesting this may be a read error. The chain has TRBV4-2 and TRBJ2-1; D remains unclear. From germline, CDR1 is LGHNA and CDR2 YNFKEQ. CDR3 length equals 14 residues. The CDR3, as DNA: TGTGCCATCAGCTCAGGAGAAACAGAACATGAGCAGTTCTTC. This sequence encodes CAISSGETEHEQFF.

The CDR3 reads CATSDVPGQGVPYNEQFF. The CDR3 DNA is TGTGCCACCAGTGATGTACCGGGACAGGGGGTACCCTACAATGAGCAGTTCTTC. The chain is built from TRBV24-1 and TRBJ2-1; 11 bases agree with TRBD1. The CDR3 totals 18 residues. From germline, CDR1 is KGHDR and CDR2 SFDVKD. With V trimmed by 3 bases and J by 2 bases, 8 bases remained unmatched.

The gene calls are TRBV24-1 and TRBJ1-2; no clear D gene. The length of the CDR3 is 14 residues. Per the germline V gene, CDR1 is KGHDR and CDR2 is SFDVKD. V was clipped by 5 bases and J by 1 base, with 10 bases between them. CDR3 residues: CATSGFKDNYGYTF. DNA of the CDR3: TGTGCCACCAGTGGTTTCAAGGATAACTATGGCTACACCTTC.

The genes are TRBV5-4 and TRBJ1-1, with D maybe TRBD1 (5 bases). This CDR3 is built from 13 residues. The V gene's germline CDR1 is SGHNT and CDR2 YYREEE (reference sequence). V lost 4 bases, J lost 5 bases, and 12 bases lay in between. The CDR3 spells CASSRGDRTEAFF. As DNA, the CDR3 is TGTGCCAGCAGCCGGGGGGACCGGACTGAAGCTTTCTTT.

Comments on this clonotype: Germline is not matched at one junction end, which may reflect a read error. The chain employs TRBV12-3 or TRBV12-4 and TRBJ1-1; the D gene is possibly TRBD1 (5 bases). The CDR3 has 11 amino acids. For the CDR3, the DNA is TGTGCCTGCAGGGTAAACAGTGAAGCTTTCTTT. It codes for CACRVNSEAFF.

V gene TRBV29-1 combines with J gene TRBJ2-4; possibly TRBD1 or TRBD2 for D (6 bases each). V was trimmed by 7 bases and J by 0 bases, leaving 10 bases between them. The CDR3 spans 13 residues. CDR1 is SQVTM, CDR2 ANQGSEA, per germline. The CDR3 nucleotides read TGCAGCGCCGGGGGCCTAGCCAAAAACATTCAGTACTTC. It yields the protein CSAGGLAKNIQYF.

This clonotype was picked up a small number of times. The chain links TRBV7-9 to TRBJ2-7, with D perhaps matching TRBD1 (6 bases). Per the germline V gene, CDR1 is SEHNR and CDR2 is FQNEAQ (reference sequence). CDR3 size: 13 residues. Trimming cost V 4 bases and J 5 bases, with 12 bases left between them. CDR3 in amino acids: CASSSGTSHEQYV. The CDR3 region has the DNA TGTGCCAGCAGCTCCGGGACAAGCCACGAGCAGTACGTC.

The CDR3 DNA reads TGTGCCAGCAGCCCAAACAGGGATAACTATGGCTACACCTTC. This sequence encodes CASSPNRDNYGYTF. The V and J genes are TRBV7-6 and TRBJ1-2; tentative D call: TRBD1 (6 bases). The CDR3 loop spans 14 amino acids. Per germline, CDR1 SGHVS and CDR2 FNYEAQ. Trimming took 5 bases from V and 1 from J, leaving 11 bases between them.